This T cell receptor beta chain originates from a study of OX40 agonist ivuxolimab in advanced cancers. Study overall: At doses from 0.01 to 10 mg/kg, patients were given intravenous ivuxolimab every 2 weeks. Regarding the study as a whole: Partial responders at 0.1-3.0 mg/kg had among the lowest clonal expansion. More expanded clones were seen, on average, in CD8+ T cells than in CD4+.

CDR1 is LNHDA and CDR2 is SQIVND in the germline V gene (reference sequence). V lost 8 bases to trimming and J lost 2 bases, with 13 bases between them. The CDR3 is 14 residues long. Sequenced by immunoSEQ multiplex PCR; TCRdb stores in-frame clones only, minus some. The table lists 90,000 to 100,000 clones, approximately 91% of them singletons. In regard to this clone: Its target is not known.

The rearrangement uses TRBV19 and TRBJ1-5, with a tentative D call TRBD1 (5 bases). This TCR was sampled from an adult with an advanced solid tumor such as melanoma, head and neck, liver or kidney cancer. The sample here was CD4+ or CD8+ T cells sorted from blood, taken in a trial of the OX40 agonist ivuxolimab. CDR3 in DNA: TGTGCCAGTCAGTTCGGGGGTGGCAATCAGCCCCAGCATTTT. Translating gives CASQFGGGNQPQHF.